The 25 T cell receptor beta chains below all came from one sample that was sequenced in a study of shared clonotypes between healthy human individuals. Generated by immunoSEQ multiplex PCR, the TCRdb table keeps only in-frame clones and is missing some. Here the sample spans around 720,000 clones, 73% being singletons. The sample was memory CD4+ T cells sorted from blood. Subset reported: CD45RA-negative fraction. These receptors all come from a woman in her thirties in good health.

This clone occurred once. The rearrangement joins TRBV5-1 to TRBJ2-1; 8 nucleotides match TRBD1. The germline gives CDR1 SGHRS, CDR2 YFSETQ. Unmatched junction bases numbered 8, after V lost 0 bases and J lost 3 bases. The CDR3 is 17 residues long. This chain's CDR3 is CASSLASGGVRYNEQFF. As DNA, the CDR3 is TGCGCCAGCAGCTTGGCCTCAGGGGGCGTTCGCTACAATGAGCAGTTCTTC.

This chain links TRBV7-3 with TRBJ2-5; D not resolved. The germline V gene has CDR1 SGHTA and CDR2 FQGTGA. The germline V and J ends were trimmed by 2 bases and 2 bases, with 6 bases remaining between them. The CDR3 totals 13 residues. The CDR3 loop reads CASSLSTQETQYF. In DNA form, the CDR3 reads TGTGCCAGCAGCTTATCGACTCAAGAGACCCAGTACTTC.

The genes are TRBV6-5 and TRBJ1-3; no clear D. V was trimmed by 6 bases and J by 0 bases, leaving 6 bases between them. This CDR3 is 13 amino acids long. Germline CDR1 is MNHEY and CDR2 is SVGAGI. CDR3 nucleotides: TGTGCCAGCAGGTTAAGCTCTGGAAACACCATATATTTT. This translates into CASRLSSGNTIYF.

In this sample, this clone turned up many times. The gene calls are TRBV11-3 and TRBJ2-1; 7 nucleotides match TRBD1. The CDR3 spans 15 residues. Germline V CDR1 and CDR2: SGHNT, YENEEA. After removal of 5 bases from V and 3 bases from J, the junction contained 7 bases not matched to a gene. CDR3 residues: CASSIAGTVYNEQFF. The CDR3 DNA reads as TGTGCCAGCAGCATTGCCGGGACAGTCTACAATGAGCAGTTCTTC.

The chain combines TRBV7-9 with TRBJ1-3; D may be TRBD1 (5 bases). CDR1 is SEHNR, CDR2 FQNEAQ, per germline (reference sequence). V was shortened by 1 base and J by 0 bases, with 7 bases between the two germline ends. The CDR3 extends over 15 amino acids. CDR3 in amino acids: CASSLGTNSGNTIYF. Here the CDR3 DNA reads TGTGCCAGCAGCTTAGGGACAAACTCTGGAAACACCATATATTTT.

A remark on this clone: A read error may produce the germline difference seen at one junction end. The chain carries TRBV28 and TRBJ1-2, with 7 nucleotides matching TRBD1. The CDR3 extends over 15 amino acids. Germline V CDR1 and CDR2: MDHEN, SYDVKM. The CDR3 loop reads CASRLLGQKDYGYTF. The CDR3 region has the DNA TGTGCCAGCAGGTTATTGGGACAGAAGGACTATGGCTACACCTTC.

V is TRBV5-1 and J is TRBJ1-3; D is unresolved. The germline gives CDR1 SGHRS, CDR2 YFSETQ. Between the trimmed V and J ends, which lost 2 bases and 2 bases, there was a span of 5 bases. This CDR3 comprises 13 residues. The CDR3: CASSLFTGNTIYF. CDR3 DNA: TGCGCCAGCAGCTTATTTACTGGAAACACCATATATTTT.

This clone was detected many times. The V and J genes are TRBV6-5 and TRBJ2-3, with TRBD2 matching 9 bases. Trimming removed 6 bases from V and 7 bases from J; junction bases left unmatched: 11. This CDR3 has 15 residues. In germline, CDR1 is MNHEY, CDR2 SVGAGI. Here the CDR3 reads CASRQSGRNVNTQYF. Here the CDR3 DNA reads TGTGCCAGCAGACAAAGCGGGAGGAACGTGAATACGCAGTATTTT.

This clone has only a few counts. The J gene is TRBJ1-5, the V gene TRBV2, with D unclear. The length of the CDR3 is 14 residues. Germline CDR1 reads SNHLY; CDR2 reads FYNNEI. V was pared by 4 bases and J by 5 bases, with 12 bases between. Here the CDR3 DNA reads TGTGCCAGCAGTGCGAGTTATGGCGATCAGCCCCAGCATTTT. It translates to CASSASYGDQPQHF.

DNA for the CDR3: TGTGCCAGCAGCGCCGTGGTTAGCGGGACCGAGCAGTACTTC. Translated: CASSAVVSGTEQYF. The rearrangement joins TRBV7-6 to TRBJ2-7; 8 bases align to TRBD2. This CDR3 has 14 amino acids. Per the germline V gene, CDR1 is SGHVS and CDR2 is FNYEAQ. V lost 5 bases to trimming and J lost 6 bases; unmatched junction nucleotides: 9.

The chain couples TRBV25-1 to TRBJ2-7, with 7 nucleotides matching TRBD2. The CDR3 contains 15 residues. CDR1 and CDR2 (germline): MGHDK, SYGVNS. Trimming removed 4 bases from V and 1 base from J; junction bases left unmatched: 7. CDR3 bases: TGTGCCAGCAGTGGGGCGGGAGAGACTTCCTACGAGCAGTACTTC. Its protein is CASSGAGETSYEQYF.

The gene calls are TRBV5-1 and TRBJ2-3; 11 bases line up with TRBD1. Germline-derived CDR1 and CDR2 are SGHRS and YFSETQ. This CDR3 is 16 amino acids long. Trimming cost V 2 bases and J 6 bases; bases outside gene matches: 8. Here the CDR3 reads CASSFGQGANTDTQYF. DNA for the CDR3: TGCGCCAGCAGCTTCGGACAGGGGGCTAATACCGATACGCAGTATTTT.

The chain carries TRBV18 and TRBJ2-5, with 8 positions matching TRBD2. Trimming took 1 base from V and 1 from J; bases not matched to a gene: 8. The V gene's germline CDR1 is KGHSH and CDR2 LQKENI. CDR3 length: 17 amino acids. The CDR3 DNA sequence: TGTGCCAGCTCACCACGGTTTAGCGGGATGGTCCAAGAGACCCAGTACTTC. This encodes CASSPRFSGMVQETQYF. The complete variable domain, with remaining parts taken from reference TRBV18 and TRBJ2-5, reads NAGVMQNPRHLVRRRGQEARLRCSPMKGHSHVYWYRQLPEEGLKFMVYLQKENIIDESGMPKERFSAEFPKEGPSILRIQQVVRGDSAAYFCASSPRFSGMVQETQYFGPGTRLLVL.

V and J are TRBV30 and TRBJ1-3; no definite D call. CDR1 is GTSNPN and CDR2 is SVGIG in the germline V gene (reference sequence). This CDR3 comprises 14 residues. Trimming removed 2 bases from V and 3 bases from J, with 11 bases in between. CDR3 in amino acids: CAWSLGAGGNTIYF. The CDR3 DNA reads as TGTGCCTGGAGTCTCGGAGCAGGTGGAAACACCATATATTTT.

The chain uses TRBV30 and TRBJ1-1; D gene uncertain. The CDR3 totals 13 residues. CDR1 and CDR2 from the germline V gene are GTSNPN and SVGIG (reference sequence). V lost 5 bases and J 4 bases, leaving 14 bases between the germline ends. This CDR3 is CAWDSLQSTEAFF. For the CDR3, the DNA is TGTGCCTGGGACTCGCTCCAGAGCACTGAAGCTTTCTTT.

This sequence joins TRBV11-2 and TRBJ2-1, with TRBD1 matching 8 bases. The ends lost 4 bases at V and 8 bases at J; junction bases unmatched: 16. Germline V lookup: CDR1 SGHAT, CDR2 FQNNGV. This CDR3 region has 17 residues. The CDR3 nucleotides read TGTGCCAGCAGCTCGATAAGTTGGACAGGGTCCCCCTATGAGCAGTTCTTC. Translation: CASSSISWTGSPYEQFF.

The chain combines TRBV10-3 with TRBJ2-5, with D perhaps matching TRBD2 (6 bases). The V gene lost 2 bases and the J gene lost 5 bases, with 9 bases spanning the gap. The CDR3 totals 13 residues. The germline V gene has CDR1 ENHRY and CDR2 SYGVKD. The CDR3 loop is CAISERGWETQYF. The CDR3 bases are TGTGCCATCAGTGAGCGGGGGTGGGAGACCCAGTACTTC.

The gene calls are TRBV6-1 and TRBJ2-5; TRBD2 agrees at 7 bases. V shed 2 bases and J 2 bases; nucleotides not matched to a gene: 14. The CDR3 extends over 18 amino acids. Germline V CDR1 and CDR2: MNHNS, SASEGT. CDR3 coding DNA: TGTGCCAGCAGTGAAATCGGGGGGTATTGGACACCTCAAGAGACCCAGTACTTC. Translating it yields CASSEIGGYWTPQETQYF.

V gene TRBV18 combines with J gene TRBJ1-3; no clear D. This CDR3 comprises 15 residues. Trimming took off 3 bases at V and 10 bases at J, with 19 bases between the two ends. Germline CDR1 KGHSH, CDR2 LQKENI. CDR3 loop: CASSPTALGWVTIYF. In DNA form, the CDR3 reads TGTGCCAGCTCACCCACTGCCTTAGGTTGGGTGACCATATATTTT.

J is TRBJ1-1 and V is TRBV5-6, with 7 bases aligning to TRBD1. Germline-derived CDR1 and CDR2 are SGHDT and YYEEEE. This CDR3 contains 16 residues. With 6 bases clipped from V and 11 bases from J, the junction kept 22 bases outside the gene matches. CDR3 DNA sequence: TGTGCCAGCATCCAATTCGGCCGGACAGGCCCCACGGCGGCTTTCTTT. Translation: CASIQFGRTGPTAAFF.

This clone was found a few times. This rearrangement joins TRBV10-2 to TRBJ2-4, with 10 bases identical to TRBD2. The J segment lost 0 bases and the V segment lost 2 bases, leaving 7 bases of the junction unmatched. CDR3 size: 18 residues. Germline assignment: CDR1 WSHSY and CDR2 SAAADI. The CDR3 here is CASSERLAGDVAKNIQYF. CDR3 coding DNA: TGCGCCAGCAGTGAGAGACTAGCGGGCGACGTAGCCAAAAACATTCAGTACTTC.

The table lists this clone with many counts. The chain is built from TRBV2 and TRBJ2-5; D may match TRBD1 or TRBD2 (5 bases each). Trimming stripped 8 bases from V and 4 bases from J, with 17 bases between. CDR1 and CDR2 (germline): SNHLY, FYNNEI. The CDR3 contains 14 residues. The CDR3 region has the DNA TGTGCCAGCGGGGGATCACTAGGCCTAGAGACCCAGTACTTC. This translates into CASGGSLGLETQYF.

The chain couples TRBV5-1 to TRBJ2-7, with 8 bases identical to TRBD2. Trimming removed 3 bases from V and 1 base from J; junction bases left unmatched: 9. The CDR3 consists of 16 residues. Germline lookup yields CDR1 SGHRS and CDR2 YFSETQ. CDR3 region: CASSWEGLANSYEQYF. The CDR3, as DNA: TGCGCCAGCAGCTGGGAAGGACTAGCAAATTCCTACGAGCAGTACTTC.

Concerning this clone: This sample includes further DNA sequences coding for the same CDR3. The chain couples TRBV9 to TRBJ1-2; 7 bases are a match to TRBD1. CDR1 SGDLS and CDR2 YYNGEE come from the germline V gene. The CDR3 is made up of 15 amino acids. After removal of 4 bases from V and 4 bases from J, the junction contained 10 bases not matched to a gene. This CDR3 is CASSPEEGALYGYTF. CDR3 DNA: TGTGCCAGCAGCCCGGAAGAGGGGGCCCTCTATGGCTACACCTTC.

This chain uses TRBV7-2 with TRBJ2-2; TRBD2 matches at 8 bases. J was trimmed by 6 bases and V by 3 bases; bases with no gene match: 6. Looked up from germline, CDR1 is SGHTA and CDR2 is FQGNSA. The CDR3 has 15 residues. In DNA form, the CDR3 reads TGTGCCAGCAGCTTTGACGGGAGGGCCTCCGGGGAGCTGTTTTTT. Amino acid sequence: CASSFDGRASGELFF.